This TCR beta chain is from a study of T cell responses to AZD1222 COVID-19 vaccine. General study results and limits: Unmutated regions of variants are reportedly targeted by nearly half of spike-specific TCRs.

Assay: immunoSEQ multiplex PCR; the TCRdb copy retains only in-frame clones and omits some. The table lists 100,000 or so clones, around 90% of them singletons. A word on this clone: Its antigen is as yet unknown.

Germline V gene data show CDR1 as LGHNA and CDR2 as YNFKEQ. Trimming removed 0 bases at V and 10 bases at J, with 16 bases between. This CDR3 spans 14 amino acids. The TCR sequence derives from an adult in good health. The rearrangement joins TRBV4-2 to TRBJ2-7, with no clear D. The input for sequencing was peripheral blood, taken on day 0 of AZD1222 vaccination. CDR3 sequence (DNA): TGTGCCAGCAGCCAAGAAGAAAGGATTACTCATCAGTACTTC. Translating it yields CASSQEERITHQYF.